The entry below describes one T cell receptor beta chain. Per the study methods: Estimation of nucleated cell counts was performed using reference gene primer amplification. Profiled with immunoSEQ multiplex PCR; TCRdb holds only in-frame clones, not every one. V, J and clone size were drawn from that table, and D and trimming were deduced from the DNA. This table has over 140,000 clones, around 73% appearing once. This record belongs to a study of blood T cell repertoires in COVID-19. As for the study in general: From the United States, Italy and Spain came samples of acute and convalescent COVID-19. T cells, B-cell-depleted T cells, or PBMCs supplied cDNA or gDNA.

The CDR3 extends over 16 amino acids. Per the germline V gene, CDR1 is SGHVS and CDR2 is FQNEAQ. V lost 1 base and J lost 3, with 13 bases in between. This receptor was taken from a woman aged 50 to 65 with active or convalescent COVID-19. The chain carries TRBV7-8 and TRBJ1-5, with a weak D call TRBD1 (5 bases). The source material was peripheral blood. Here the CDR3 reads CASSLVPGNVNQPQHF. Written as DNA, the CDR3 is TGTGCCAGCAGCTTAGTACCAGGGAATGTCAATCAGCCCCAGCATTTT. Drawing the rest from reference TRBV7-8 and TRBJ1-5, the complete variable domain is GAGVSQSPRYKVAKRGQDVALRCDPISGHVSLFWYQQALGQGPEFLTYFQNEAQLDKSGLPSDRFFAERPEGSVSTLKIQRTQQEDSAVYLCASSLVPGNVNQPQHFGDGTRLSIL.